A single sample gave rise to the 11 T cell receptor beta chains below, sequenced in a study of tumor and adjacent non-tumor tissue in lung cancer. The library came from three nested PCR rounds adapted from ARM-PCR protocols. TCRdb fed the multiplex PCR reads into MiXCR, producing one record per CDR3 protein. This table has about 98,000 distinct CDR3 sequences, 75% to 85% appearing once. The template was RNA from unsorted bulk tissue. This non-tumor lung sample came from over 3 cm beyond the tumor edge. The specimen sequenced was distant non-tumor lung tissue. Receptors were obtained from a man aged 55-75 years with small cell lung cancer.

V gene TRBV20-1 combines with J gene TRBJ1-2; D remains unclear. The CDR3 has 13 residues. Trimming took off 3 bases at V and 5 bases at J, with 13 bases between the two ends. Germline V gene lookup returns CDR1 DFQATT and CDR2 SNEGSKA (reference sequence). The CDR3 sequence is CSARTDRRYGYTF. The CDR3 coding sequence is TGCAGTGCTAGGACGGATAGGAGATATGGCTACACCTTC.

Worth noting for this clonotype: This sequence may be a read error, since a much larger clone differs from it by one base. This CDR3 fails to terminate in the conserved phenylalanine or tryptophan, so it likely reflects a read error. J is TRBJ2-7 and V is TRBV5-1; no reliable D call. The length of the CDR3 is 13 residues. The germline CDR1 and CDR2 sequences are SGHRS and YFSETQ. With 2 bases removed from V and 4 bases from J, the gap between germline ends came to 10 bases. The DNA of the CDR3 is TGCGCCAGCAGCTTCCCTTACCCGTACGAGCAGTACATC. Translating gives CASSFPYPYEQYI.

In regard to this clonotype: Its ends do not fully match the called genes, so a read error is possible. The chain couples TRBV24-1 to TRBJ1-1; maybe TRBD1 (5 bases). This CDR3 is 14 amino acids long. From germline, CDR1 is KGHDR and CDR2 SFDVKD. As DNA, the CDR3 is TGTGCCACCAGTGGGGTGGGGCGACGGTCTGAAGATTTCTTT. As protein: CATSGVGRRSEDFF.

This clonotype was seen many times. J is TRBJ1-2 and V is TRBV5-1; possibly TRBD1 for D (6 bases). The germline gives CDR1 SGHRS, CDR2 YFSETQ. CDR3 size: 15 residues. V lost 4 bases and J 6 bases, leaving 19 bases between the germline ends. This chain's CDR3 is CASSPYGQKGNGYTF. CDR3 DNA: TGCGCCAGCAGCCCCTATGGACAGAAAGGAAATGGCTACACCTTC. Drawing the rest from reference TRBV5-1 and TRBJ1-2, the complete variable domain is KAGVTQTPRYLIKTRGQQVTLSCSPISGHRSVSWYQQTPGQGLQFLFEYFSETQRNKGNFPGRFSGRQFSNSRSEMNVSTLELGDSALYLCASSPYGQKGNGYTFGSGTRLTVV.

This clonotype was recorded many times. This rearrangement joins TRBV5-5 to TRBJ2-4, with 15 bases that match TRBD2. CDR3 size: 21 residues. Trimming took 0 bases from V and 5 from J; bases not matched to a gene: 15. Germline values: CDR1 SGHKS, CDR2 YYEKEE (reference sequence). CDR3 amino acids: CASSLVGTSGRYPDSQNIQYF. The CDR3 bases are TGTGCCAGCAGCTTGGTTGGGACTAGCGGGAGGTACCCGGATAGCCAAAACATTCAGTACTTC.

The chain couples TRBV11-2 to TRBJ2-5; no reliable D call. Germline assignment: CDR1 SGHAT and CDR2 FQNNGV. This CDR3 spans 13 amino acids. DNA of the CDR3: TGTGCAAGTAGCTTAGGAAAGAAAGAGACCCAGTACTTC. This encodes CASSLGKKETQYF.

This clonotype was seen more than once but under ten times. This may stem from a read error, because a much larger clone lies one nucleotide away. This chain links TRBV10-3 with TRBJ2-3, with TRBD2 matching 10 bases. The CDR3 sequence is 14 residues long. The V segment lost 6 bases and the J segment 5 bases; nucleotides outside the gene matches: 5. Germline CDR1 ENHRY, CDR2 SYGVKD. DNA of the CDR3: TGTGCCATCAGAGCGGGAGGGCCCATAGATACGCAGTATTTT. Translated: CAIRAGGPIDTQYF.

As to this clonotype: The junction differs from germline at one of its ends, possibly a read error. V is TRBV29-1 and J is TRBJ2-5; weak D call: TRBD2 (5 bases). Germline loops: CDR1 SQVTM, CDR2 ANQGSEA. The CDR3 consists of 13 residues. The CDR3 is CSVPGEGGETQYF. The DNA for the CDR3 is TGCAGCGTCCCAGGAGAGGGTGGAGAGACACAGTACTTC.

This clonotype occurred many times. The chain carries TRBV10-3 and TRBJ2-1; 8 nucleotides align to TRBD2. The CDR3 length is 16 residues. After removal of 3 bases from V and 4 bases from J, the junction contained 8 bases not matched to a gene. The germline gives CDR1 ENHRY, CDR2 SYGVKD. CDR3 region: CAISDEAGEVYNEQFF. CDR3 bases: TGTGCCATCAGTGACGAAGCGGGAGAGGTATACAATGAGCAGTTCTTC.

A note on this clonotype: The junction shows a germline mismatch at one end, possibly a read error. This rearrangement joins TRBV11-2 to TRBJ2-3, with D unclear. CDR3 length: 13 residues. Germline values: CDR1 SGHAT, CDR2 FQNNGV. CDR3 sequence: CASSTGCTDTHYF. The CDR3 DNA is TGTGCCAGCAGCACGGGCTGCACAGATACGCACTATTTT.

A word on this clonotype: This may arise from a read error, as a much more abundant clone is one base away. The chain carries TRBV28 and TRBJ2-7, with TRBD2 identical over 8 bases. V lost 5 bases and J lost 1; bases outside the gene matches: 16. The length of the CDR3 is 18 residues. From germline, CDR1 is MDHEN and CDR2 SYDVKM. The CDR3 region has the DNA TGTGCCAGCAGTCCCTATTTAGCACGGGGGGGAGAGTCCTACGAGCAGTACTTC. Translating it yields CASSPYLARGGESYEQYF. The full variable domain, its missing parts supplied by reference TRBV28 and TRBJ2-7, is DVKVTQSSRYLVKRTGEKVFLECVQDMDHENMFWYRQDPGLGLRLIYFSYDVKMKEKGDIPEGYSVSREKKERFSLILESASTNQTSMYLCASSPYLARGGESYEQYFGPGTRLTVT.